This entry features one TCR beta chain sequence. This sample is part of a study of OX40 agonist ivuxolimab in advanced cancers. The data were produced by immunoSEQ multiplex PCR, yet TCRdb's version contains in-frame clones alone and is incomplete. Of roughly 81,000 clones listed, more than 70% were seen once; the top ten hold under 0.6%. The TCR sequence derives from an adult with an advanced solid tumor such as melanoma, head and neck, liver or kidney cancer. This sample comprised CD4+ or CD8+ T cells sorted from blood, obtained in a trial of the OX40 agonist ivuxolimab.

The CDR3: CASSFQQGGTEAFF. The CDR3 region has the DNA TGTGCCAGCAGCTTCCAACAGGGAGGCACTGAAGCTTTCTTT. The chain uses TRBV7-3 and TRBJ1-1, with TRBD1 as a possible D gene (6 bases). CDR3 size: 14 residues. In germline, CDR1 is SGHTA, CDR2 FQGTGA. The ends were cut back, 3 bases at V and 4 bases at J, with 12 bases in the middle.